This T cell receptor (beta chain) was observed in a study of T-cell reconstitution after alpha-beta-depleted transplantation in children. V shed 3 bases and J shed 4 bases, with 9 bases lying between them. The CDR3 is 13 residues long. Per germline, CDR1 MNHEY and CDR2 SMNVEV (reference sequence). During its preparation, the TCRbeta library received unique molecular identifiers. TCRdb passed the PCR reads through MiXCR, listing each CDR3 protein once. The table shows 780,000 or so distinct CDR3 sequences, with 16% occurring only once. The sequenced sample was PBMCs, mostly from graft donor cells, obtained 360 days after TCRalphabeta/CD19-depleted stem cell transplant. This rearrangement joins TRBV27 to TRBJ1-2; no clear D gene. The TCR was taken from a male patient under 18 who had a stem cell transplant for acute lymphoblastic leukemia, so the T cells may come from the graft donor. The DNA of the CDR3 is TGTGCCAGCAGTTTCACGCCAGGCTATGGCTACACCTTC. Translated: CASSFTPGYGYTF.